The clone carrying this TCR beta chain was counted between two and nine times. The sample originates from a study of blood T cell repertoires in COVID-19. Overall study: Italy, Spain and the United States were the sources of the convalescent and acute COVID-19 samples. Nucleic acid was either cDNA or gDNA, and it came from T cells, B-cell-depleted T cells, or PBMCs.

The authors' processing: From reference gene primer amplification, estimates of nucleated cell counts were derived. Here immunoSEQ multiplex PCR was the method, and the copy in TCRdb shows in-frame clones only, minus some. The DNA gave D and trimming, while V, J and clone size come from that table. This table has around 210,000 clones, 80% appearing once. The V gene lost 3 bases and the J gene lost 5 bases, with 13 bases spanning the gap. The germline V gene encodes CDR1 MDHEN and CDR2 SYDVKM. The CDR3 has 14 residues. The receptor was derived from an older woman with acute or convalescent COVID-19. The sequenced sample was peripheral blood. The V and J genes are TRBV28 and TRBJ1-2, with unresolved D. The CDR3 region has the DNA TGTGCCAGCAGTTTGGTAATTTCGGGGTATGGCTACACCTTC. It is translated as CASSLVISGYGYTF.